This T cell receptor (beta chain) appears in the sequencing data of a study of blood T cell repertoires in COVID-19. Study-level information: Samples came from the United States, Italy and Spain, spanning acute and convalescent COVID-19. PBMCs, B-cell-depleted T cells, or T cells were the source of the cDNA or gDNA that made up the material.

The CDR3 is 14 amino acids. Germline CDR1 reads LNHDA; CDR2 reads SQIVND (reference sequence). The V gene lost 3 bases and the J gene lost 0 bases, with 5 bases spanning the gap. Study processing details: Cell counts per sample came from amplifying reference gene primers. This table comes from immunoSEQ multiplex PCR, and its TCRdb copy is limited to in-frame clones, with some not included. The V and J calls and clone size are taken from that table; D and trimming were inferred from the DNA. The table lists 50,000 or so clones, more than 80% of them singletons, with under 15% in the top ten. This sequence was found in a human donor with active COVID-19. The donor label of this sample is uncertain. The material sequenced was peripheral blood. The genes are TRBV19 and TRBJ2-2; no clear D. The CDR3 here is CASSMAANTGELFF. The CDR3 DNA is TGTGCCAGTAGTATGGCAGCGAACACCGGGGAGCTGTTTTTT.